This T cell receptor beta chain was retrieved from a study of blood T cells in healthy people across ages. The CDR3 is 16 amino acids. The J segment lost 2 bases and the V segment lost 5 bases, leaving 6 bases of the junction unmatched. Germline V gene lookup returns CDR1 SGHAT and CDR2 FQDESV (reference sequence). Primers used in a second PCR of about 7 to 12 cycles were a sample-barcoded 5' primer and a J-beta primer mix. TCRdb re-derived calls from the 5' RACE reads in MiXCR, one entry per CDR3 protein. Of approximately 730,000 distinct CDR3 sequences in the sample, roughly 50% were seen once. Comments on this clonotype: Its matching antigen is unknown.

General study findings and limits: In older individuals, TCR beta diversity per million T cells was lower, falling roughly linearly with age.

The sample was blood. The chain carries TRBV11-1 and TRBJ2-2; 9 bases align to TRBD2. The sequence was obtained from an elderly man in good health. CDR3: CASSILAGANTGELFF. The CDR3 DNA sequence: TGTGCCAGCAGCATATTAGCGGGAGCCAACACCGGGGAGCTGTTTTTT.